What follows describes a single T cell receptor (beta chain). The data were produced by immunoSEQ multiplex PCR, yet TCRdb's version contains in-frame clones alone and is incomplete. The sample records 100,000 or so clones, almost 90% being singletons. The CDR3 length is 15 residues. The V and J ends lost 1 base and 3 bases respectively, with 13 bases between them. Germline V CDR1 and CDR2: KGHSH, LQKENI. This sample is drawn from a study of blood T cell repertoires in COVID-19. The wider study: Material from acute and convalescent COVID-19 was sourced from the United States, Italy and Spain. PBMCs, B-cell-depleted T cells, or T cells were the source of the cDNA or gDNA that made up the material.

The rearrangement joins TRBV18 to TRBJ2-7; TRBD2 might be the D (6 bases). The material sequenced was peripheral blood. The TCR originated in a human donor in a cohort sampled during active COVID-19. The CDR3 protein is CASSPRPGVFYEQYF. The CDR3, as DNA: TGTGCCAGCTCACCACGGCCGGGAGTGTTCTACGAGCAGTACTTC. The full variable domain, completed using reference TRBV18 and TRBJ2-7, is NAGVMQNPRHLVRRRGQEARLRCSPMKGHSHVYWYRQLPEEGLKFMVYLQKENIIDESGMPKERFSAEFPKEGPSILRIQQVVRGDSAAYFCASSPRPGVFYEQYFGPGTRLTVT.